The 21 T cell receptor beta chains below all came from one sample that was sequenced in a study of technical replicates of blood from four donors (dated by TCRdb to about 2017). The library was produced with the immunoSEQ multiplex PCR assay. As stored in TCRdb, this immuneACCESS dataset retains in-frame rearrangements with V and J assigned. A fraction of the clones does not appear; measured against another copy, unresolved V genes explain less than half of the discrepancy, and the remainder lacks a known reason. Within this sample are 85,000 to 100,000 clones, with under 97% of them counted one time only. In total, the top ten clones hold over 0.2% of the sample. The specimen was T cells isolated from PBMCs. The receptor source for this set is a human donor in good health.

The chain employs TRBV7-6 and TRBJ2-7; D may be TRBD2 (5 bases). Trimming left V 6 bases short and J 2 bases short, with 14 bases between. The CDR3 covers 14 residues. CDR1 is SGHVS, CDR2 FNYEAQ, per germline. In DNA form, the CDR3 reads TGTGCCAGCAGTCAATCCGAGGGTACCTACGAGCAGTACTTC. Translation: CASSQSEGTYEQYF. Variable domain in full (rest from reference TRBV7-6 and TRBJ2-7): GAGVSQSPRYKVTKRGQDVALRCDPISGHVSLYWYRQALGQGPEFLTYFNYEAQQDKSGLPNDRFSAERPEGSISTLTIQRTEQRDSAMYRCASSQSEGTYEQYFGPGTRLTVT.

This chain uses TRBV10-1 with TRBJ1-2; no clear D gene. CDR3 size: 16 residues. In germline, CDR1 is WNHNN, CDR2 SYGVQD (reference sequence). Trimming removed 0 bases from V and 2 bases from J, with 13 bases in between. CDR3 bases: TGCGCCAGCAGTGAGTCCCCAGTCGGCGGAAACTATGGCTACACCTTC. Protein: CASSESPVGGNYGYTF.

The chain couples TRBV15 to TRBJ2-7, with D possibly being TRBD1 (6 bases). The V end lost 6 bases, the J end lost 2 bases, and 14 bases lay between the germline ends. The CDR3 runs to 14 residues. The germline CDR1 and CDR2 sequences are LNHNV and YYDKDF (reference sequence). The CDR3 DNA is TGTGCCACCAGGGCAGGGGCCCTCACCTACGAGCAGTACTTC. Its translation: CATRAGALTYEQYF.

The CDR3 reads CASSPSGQEYGYTF. DNA for the CDR3: TGTGCCAGCTCACCGTCGGGACAGGAGTATGGCTACACCTTC. V and J are TRBV18 and TRBJ1-2; 8 nucleotides line up with TRBD1. With 3 bases clipped from V and 5 bases from J, the junction kept 5 bases outside the gene matches. Germline CDR1 is KGHSH and CDR2 is LQKENI. The length of the CDR3 is 14 residues.

CDR3 in DNA: TGTGCCAGCAGAGGGACTAGCGGGGAACGAAGCTCCTACGAGCAGTACTTC. Its protein product is CASRGTSGERSSYEQYF. J is TRBJ2-7 and V is TRBV28, with TRBD2 matching over 13 bases. CDR1 is MDHEN and CDR2 is SYDVKM in the germline V gene. The CDR3 runs to 17 residues. Trimming at V came to 6 bases and at J to 0 bases, leaving 8 bases not matched to a gene.

The rearrangement uses TRBV2 and TRBJ1-1; D possibly corresponds to TRBD1 (6 bases). Germline values: CDR1 SNHLY, CDR2 FYNNEI. V shed 3 bases and J shed 11 bases, with 13 bases lying between them. The CDR3 loop spans 12 amino acids. CDR3: CASSDRTVKAFF. The CDR3, as DNA: TGTGCCAGCAGTGATAGGACAGTGAAGGCTTTCTTT.

The V gene is TRBV7-8, the J gene TRBJ1-2, with D unresolved. Germline CDR1 reads SGHVS; CDR2 reads FQNEAQ. V lost 5 bases, J lost 8 bases, and 24 bases lay in between. The CDR3 has 16 amino acids. This CDR3 is CASSLTVGTLSSGYTF. Here the CDR3 DNA reads TGTGCCAGCAGCCTAACGGTTGGTACGCTTAGCTCCGGCTACACCTTC.

J is TRBJ2-3 and V is TRBV5-4, with a tentative D call TRBD2 (5 bases). CDR1 and CDR2 from the germline V gene are SGHNT and YYREEE (reference sequence). The CDR3 consists of 14 residues. The V gene lost 0 bases and the J gene lost 0 bases, with 5 bases spanning the gap. CDR3 sequence: CASSLAGSTDTQYF. DNA of the CDR3: TGTGCCAGCAGCTTGGCGGGGAGCACAGATACGCAGTATTTT.

The gene calls are TRBV27 and TRBJ1-2; 7 bases line up with TRBD1. The CDR3 has 14 amino acids. V was pared by 6 bases and J by 7 bases, with 11 bases of the junction left unmatched. Germline V CDR1 and CDR2: MNHEY, SMNVEV (reference sequence). The CDR3 sequence: CASSRDSLVGGYTF. CDR3 nucleotides: TGTGCCAGCAGCCGGGACAGTCTTGTTGGTGGCTACACCTTC.

This chain links TRBV2 with TRBJ2-5; 9 bases fit TRBD2. Looked up from germline, CDR1 is SNHLY and CDR2 is FYNNEI. J lost 9 bases, V lost 3 bases, and 14 bases had no gene match. This CDR3 is 16 amino acids long. CDR3 DNA sequence: TGTGCCAGCAGTGAGAGGGTAGCGGGGGCCAAGAGGGCCCAGTACTTC. Protein product: CASSERVAGAKRAQYF.

This clone was seen just once. V and J are TRBV5-1 and TRBJ2-1, with 12 bases that match TRBD2. Germline V gene lookup returns CDR1 SGHRS and CDR2 YFSETQ. Germline trimming cut 4 bases from V and 4 bases from J; bases unmatched to any gene: 3. The CDR3 sequence is 15 residues long. The CDR3 DNA sequence: TGCGCCAGCAGCCTGACTAGCGGGAGATACAATGAGCAGTTCTTC. Amino acid sequence: CASSLTSGRYNEQFF.

The chain carries TRBV27 and TRBJ2-7, with TRBD2 matching over 9 bases. The CDR3 has 14 amino acids. The V segment lost 6 bases and the J segment 0 bases; nucleotides outside the gene matches: 3. The germline V gene has CDR1 MNHEY and CDR2 SMNVEV (reference sequence). The CDR3 loop is CASRSSGSSYEQYF. The DNA of the CDR3 is TGTGCCAGCAGGAGTAGCGGGAGCTCCTACGAGCAGTACTTC.

V and J are TRBV28 and TRBJ2-2; 9 bases fit TRBD1. V trimming: 6 bases; J trimming: 3 bases; junction bases outside the gene matches: 8. Germline lookup yields CDR1 MDHEN and CDR2 SYDVKM. The CDR3 runs to 16 residues. CDR3 DNA: TGTGCCAGCAGAGCTGGACAGGGGAGTTACACCGGGGAGCTGTTTTTT. This gives the protein CASRAGQGSYTGELFF.

The chain couples TRBV4-2 to TRBJ2-5; possible D gene TRBD2, 6 bases. This CDR3 region has 15 residues. Germline CDR1 LGHNA, CDR2 YNFKEQ. Trimming shortened V by 0 bases and J by 2 bases, and 10 bases separated the two germline ends. The CDR3 is CASSQDAAGQETQYF. The CDR3 DNA reads TGTGCCAGCAGCCAAGATGCCGCGGGGCAAGAGACCCAGTACTTC.

This chain joins TRBV28 and TRBJ2-7; 11 bases map to TRBD2. CDR1 MDHEN and CDR2 SYDVKM come from the germline V gene. The ends lost 5 bases at V and 3 bases at J; junction bases unmatched: 3. The CDR3 covers 14 residues. This chain's CDR3 is CASSTLAGDYEQYF. The CDR3 coding sequence is TGTGCCAGCAGTACACTAGCGGGAGACTACGAGCAGTACTTC.

The chain couples TRBV14 to TRBJ1-1; possibly TRBD1 for D (5 bases). CDR3 length: 15 residues. Trimming cost V 6 bases and J 3 bases, with 17 bases left between them. From germline, CDR1 is SGHDN and CDR2 FVKESK. The CDR3 nucleotides read TGTGCCAGCAGAGCAAAAGGTGGGGGGTACACTGAAGCTTTCTTT. Translation: CASRAKGGGYTEAFF.

The chain employs TRBV30 and TRBJ1-2; 7 positions agree with TRBD1. The J segment lost 5 bases and the V segment lost 4 bases, leaving 13 bases of the junction unmatched. Germline assignment: CDR1 GTSNPN and CDR2 SVGIG (reference sequence). The CDR3 spans 15 residues. The DNA for the CDR3 is TGTGCCTGGACTACCCCAGGGGGTACTGTGTATGGCTACACCTTC. Translation gives CAWTTPGGTVYGYTF.

This chain connects TRBV6-5 to TRBJ1-5, with unresolved D. Trimming took off 4 bases at V and 6 bases at J, with 13 bases between the two ends. Germline V gene data show CDR1 as MNHEY and CDR2 as SVGAGI. This CDR3 contains 14 residues. The CDR3 sequence: CASSSGGVLQPQHF. The CDR3 DNA reads as TGTGCCAGCAGTTCCGGCGGGGTGCTTCAGCCCCAGCATTTT.

V is TRBV15 and J is TRBJ2-3; 12 bases align to TRBD2. In germline, CDR1 is LNHNV, CDR2 YYDKDF (reference sequence). V shed 1 base, J shed 5 bases, and the junction held 1 base outside the gene matches. CDR3 length: 15 residues. The CDR3 sequence: CATSRGGLAGDTQYF. CDR3 nucleotides: TGTGCCACCAGCAGAGGGGGACTAGCGGGAGATACGCAGTATTTT.

The rearrangement uses TRBV14 and TRBJ2-7; 9 bases align to TRBD2. The CDR3 sequence is 17 residues long. V was pared by 1 base and J by 3 bases, with 10 bases of the junction left unmatched. Germline V gene lookup returns CDR1 SGHDN and CDR2 FVKESK. The CDR3 bases are TGTGCCAGCAGCCAAGGGCGGTGGCTAGCGGGGTTCTACGAGCAGTACTTC. This gives the protein CASSQGRWLAGFYEQYF.

Comments on this clone: Other DNA variants within this sample encode the same CDR3. The genes are TRBV30 and TRBJ2-7; D unresolved. Germline CDR1 GTSNPN, CDR2 SVGIG (reference sequence). The CDR3 contains 12 residues. Trimming shortened V by 1 base and J by 0 bases, and 4 bases separated the two germline ends. The DNA of the CDR3 is TGTGCCTGGAGTGACAGCTCCTACGAGCAGTACTTC. This translates into CAWSDSSYEQYF.